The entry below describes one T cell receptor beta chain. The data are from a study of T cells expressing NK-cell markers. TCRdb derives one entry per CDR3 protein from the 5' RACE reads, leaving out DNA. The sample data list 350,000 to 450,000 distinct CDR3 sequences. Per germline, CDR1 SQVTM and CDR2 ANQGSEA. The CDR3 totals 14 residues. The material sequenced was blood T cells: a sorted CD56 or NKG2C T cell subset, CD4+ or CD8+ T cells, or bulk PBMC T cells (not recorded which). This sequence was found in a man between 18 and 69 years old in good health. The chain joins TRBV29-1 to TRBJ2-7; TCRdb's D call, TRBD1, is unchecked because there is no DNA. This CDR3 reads CSVAGMGQGIEQYF.